This TCR beta chain originates from a study of cytotoxic CD8 clonotypes in ibrutinib-treated CLL. V was clipped by 8 bases and J by 7 bases; unmatched bases: 14. This CDR3 is 14 amino acids long. Germline V gives CDR1 MDHEN, CDR2 SYDVKM. Sequenced by immunoSEQ multiplex PCR; TCRdb stores in-frame clones only, minus some. In the table there are some 300,000 clones, 80% of which are singletons. This chain uses TRBV28 with TRBJ2-7, with TRBD1 identical over 7 bases. This receptor was identified in a human donor with chronic lymphocytic leukemia. The sequencing used PBMCs, collected before ibrutinib treatment. The CDR3 here is CASGMTGTSEEQYF. CDR3 DNA: TGTGCCAGCGGAATGACAGGGACCTCTGAGGAGCAGTACTTC.